This record covers a single T cell receptor beta chain. The CDR3 does not close with the conserved phenylalanine or tryptophan, likely indicating a read error. Time point: pre-sensitization, week 0. Treatment meaning: therapeutic diphenylcyclopropenone sensitization with weekly scalp DPC. Alopecia patients deemed DPC-suitable, aged 18 to 70, excluding pregnancy. The CDR3 consists of 15 residues. Germline trimming cut 5 bases from V and 9 bases from J; bases unmatched to any gene: 15. Germline-derived CDR1 and CDR2 are LGHDT and YNNKEL (reference sequence). This entry is derived from a study of human T cells and chemical hapten exposure. TCRdb redid the calling of the RACE reads with MiXCR, one entry per CDR3 protein. The sample has roughly 100,000 distinct CDR3 sequences, 9.5% to 15% seen once.

The starting material was whole blood, obtained in connection with sensitization to the hapten diphenylcyclopropenone (DPC). This rearrangement joins TRBV3-1 to TRBJ2-7, with 8 bases lining up with TRBD1. The TCR originated in a woman aged 50 to 65 with alopecia areata. Some clones in this sample may be carry-over from other donors' samples. CDR3 protein: CASSTRPGTGPPQYL. CDR3 sequence (DNA): TGTGCCAGCAGCACACGTCCCGGGACAGGCCCGCCGCAGTACCTC.